This T cell receptor beta chain was retrieved from a study of Tregs in tolerant kidney transplant recipients. The germline V gene encodes CDR1 SNHLY and CDR2 FYNNEI. Trimming removed 4 bases from V and 2 bases from J; junction bases left unmatched: 4. This CDR3 region has 15 residues. Profiling relied on immunoSEQ multiplex PCR, and the TCRdb table lists in-frame clones only, not all of them. The sample lists 90,000 to 150,000 clones; almost 95% were seen once. The sequenced sample consisted of CD4+ T cells from blood. The TCR comes from a human donor in good health. The rearrangement joins TRBV2 to TRBJ2-2; TRBD1 matches 7 bases. The DNA for the CDR3 is TGTGCCAGCAGTGCCGGGACAGCCAACACCGGGGAGCTGTTTTTT. Translating gives CASSAGTANTGELFF.